These 6 T cell receptor beta chains came from one sample sequenced in a study of T cell changes during pregnancy in multiple sclerosis. The repertoire was sequenced with immunoSEQ multiplex PCR; TCRdb's copy has only in-frame clones and lacks some. The sample holds 60,000 or so clones; 80% to 90% are singletons and the top ten take around 2.3%. The specimen comprised peripheral blood, sampled in the first trimester of pregnancy. The receptor set was obtained from a female donor with multiple sclerosis, enrolled in a pregnancy study.

DNA of the CDR3: TGCGCCAGCAGCTTGGGGGGCCCCTCCGGGGAGACCCAGTACTTC. Amino acid sequence: CASSLGGPSGETQYF. The chain has TRBV5-1 and TRBJ2-5, with D possibly matching TRBD1 (5 bases). This CDR3 is 15 amino acids long. Germline V lookup: CDR1 SGHRS, CDR2 YFSETQ. The V and J ends lost 0 bases and 5 bases respectively, with 14 bases between them.

The chain couples TRBV27 to TRBJ1-1; D gene ambiguous. Deletions cut 5 bases from V and 1 base from J, with 14 bases between. The CDR3 is made up of 15 amino acids. In germline, CDR1 is MNHEY, CDR2 SMNVEV (reference sequence). The CDR3 sequence: CASSQWAERNTEAFF. CDR3 nucleotide sequence: TGTGCCAGCAGTCAATGGGCAGAAAGGAACACTGAAGCTTTCTTT.

This rearrangement joins TRBV9 to TRBJ2-7, with D maybe TRBD2 (5 bases). The CDR3 is 16 residues long. The germline gives CDR1 SGDLS, CDR2 YYNGEE. Trimming removed 0 bases at V and 2 bases at J, with 15 bases between. CDR3 in DNA: TGTGCCAGCAGCGTAGCTGGGGAGAATCAGCCCTACGAGCAGTACTTC. Translating it yields CASSVAGENQPYEQYF.

The chain recombines TRBV5-6 with TRBJ2-1; the D is unclear. The ends were cut back, 4 bases at V and 4 bases at J, with 15 bases in the middle. CDR1 is SGHDT and CDR2 is YYEEEE in the germline V gene. The CDR3 totals 15 residues. The DNA for the CDR3 is TGTGCCAGCAGCCCCCCGGCCCACGGGTACAATGAGCAGTTCTTC. Its translation: CASSPPAHGYNEQFF.

This clone was counted only a few times. The V call is TRBV6-1, the J call TRBJ2-7; the match to TRBD1 covers 7 bases. This CDR3 is built from 15 residues. Trimming at V came to 2 bases and at J to 1 base, leaving 5 bases not matched to a gene. Germline CDR1 and CDR2: MNHNS and SASEGT. The CDR3 coding sequence is TGTGCCAGCAGTGAACTAGGGGACAGTTCCTACGAGCAGTACTTC. This gives the protein CASSELGDSSYEQYF.

This clone is deemed medium-sized. The V call is TRBV4-1, the J call TRBJ2-7; D gene unclear. CDR1 and CDR2 (germline): MGHRA, YSYEKL. The germline V and J ends were trimmed by 1 base and 2 bases, with 12 bases remaining between them. There are 15 residues in the CDR3. The CDR3 sequence: CASSQGPLVTYEQYF. In nucleotides, the CDR3 is TGCGCCAGCAGCCAAGGGCCCTTGGTAACCTACGAGCAGTACTTC.